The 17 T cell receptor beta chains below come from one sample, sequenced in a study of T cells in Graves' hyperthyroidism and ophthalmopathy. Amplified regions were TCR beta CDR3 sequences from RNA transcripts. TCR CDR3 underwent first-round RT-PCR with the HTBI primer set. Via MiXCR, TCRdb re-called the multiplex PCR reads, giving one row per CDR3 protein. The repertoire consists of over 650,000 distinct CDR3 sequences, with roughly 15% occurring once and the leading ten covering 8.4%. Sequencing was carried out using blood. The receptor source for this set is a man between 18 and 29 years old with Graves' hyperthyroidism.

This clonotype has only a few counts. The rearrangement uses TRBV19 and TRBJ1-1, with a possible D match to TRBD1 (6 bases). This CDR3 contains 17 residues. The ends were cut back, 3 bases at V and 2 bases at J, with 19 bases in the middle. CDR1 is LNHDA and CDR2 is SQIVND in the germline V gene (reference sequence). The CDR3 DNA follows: TGTGCCAGTAGTATCAGGGGTATAGGTCACACTAACACTGAAGCTTTCTTT. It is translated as CASSIRGIGHTNTEAFF.

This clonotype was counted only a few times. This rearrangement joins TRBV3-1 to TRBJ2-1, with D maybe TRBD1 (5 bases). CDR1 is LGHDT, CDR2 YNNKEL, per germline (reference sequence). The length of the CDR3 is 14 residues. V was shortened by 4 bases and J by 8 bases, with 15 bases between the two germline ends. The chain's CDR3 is CASSPSLGADEQFF. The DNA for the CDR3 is TGTGCCAGCAGCCCCTCCCTAGGGGCGGATGAGCAGTTCTTC.

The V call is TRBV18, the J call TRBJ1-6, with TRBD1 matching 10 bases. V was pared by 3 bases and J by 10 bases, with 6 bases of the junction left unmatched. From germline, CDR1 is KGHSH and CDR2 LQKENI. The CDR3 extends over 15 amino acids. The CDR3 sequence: CASSPLRDRGSPLHF. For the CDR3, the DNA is TGTGCCAGCTCACCGTTACGGGACAGGGGCTCACCCCTCCACTTT.

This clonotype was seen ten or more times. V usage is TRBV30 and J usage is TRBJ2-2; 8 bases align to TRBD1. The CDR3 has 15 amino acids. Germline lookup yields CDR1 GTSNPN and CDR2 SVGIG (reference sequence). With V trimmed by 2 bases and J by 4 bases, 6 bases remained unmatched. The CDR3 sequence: CAWSPRQGRTGELFF. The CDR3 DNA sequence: TGTGCCTGGAGTCCTCGACAGGGGCGCACCGGGGAGCTGTTTTTT.

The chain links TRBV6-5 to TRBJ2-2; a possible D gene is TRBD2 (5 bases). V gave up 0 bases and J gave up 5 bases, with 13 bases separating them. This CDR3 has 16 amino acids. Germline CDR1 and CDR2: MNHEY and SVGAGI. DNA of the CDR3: TGTGCCAGCAGTTACTCGAGTAGTCGGGGTACCGGGGAGCTGTTTTTT. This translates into CASSYSSSRGTGELFF.

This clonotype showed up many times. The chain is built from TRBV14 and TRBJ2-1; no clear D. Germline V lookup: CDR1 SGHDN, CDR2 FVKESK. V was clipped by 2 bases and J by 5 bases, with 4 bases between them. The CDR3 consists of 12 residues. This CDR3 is CASSQLNNEQFF. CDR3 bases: TGTGCCAGCAGCCAACTGAACAATGAGCAGTTCTTC.

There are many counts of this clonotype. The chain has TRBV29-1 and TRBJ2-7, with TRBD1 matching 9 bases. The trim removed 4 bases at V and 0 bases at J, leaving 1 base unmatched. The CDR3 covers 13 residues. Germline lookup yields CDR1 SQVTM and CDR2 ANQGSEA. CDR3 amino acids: CSVVGQGSYEQYF. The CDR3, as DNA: TGCAGCGTTGTGGGACAGGGCTCCTACGAGCAGTACTTC.

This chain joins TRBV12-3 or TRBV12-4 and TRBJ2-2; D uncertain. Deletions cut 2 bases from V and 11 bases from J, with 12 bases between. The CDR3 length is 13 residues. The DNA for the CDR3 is TGTGCCAGCAGTTTACCCTCGTTTGTAGAGCTGTTTTTT. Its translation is CASSLPSFVELFF.

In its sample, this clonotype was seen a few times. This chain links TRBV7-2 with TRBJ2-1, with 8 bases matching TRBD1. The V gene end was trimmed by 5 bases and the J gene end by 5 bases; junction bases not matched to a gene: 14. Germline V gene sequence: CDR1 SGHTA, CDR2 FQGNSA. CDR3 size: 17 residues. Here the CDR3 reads CASSPRESRGQNNEQFF. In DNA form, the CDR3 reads TGTGCCAGCAGCCCTAGGGAGTCCAGGGGGCAGAACAATGAGCAGTTCTTC.

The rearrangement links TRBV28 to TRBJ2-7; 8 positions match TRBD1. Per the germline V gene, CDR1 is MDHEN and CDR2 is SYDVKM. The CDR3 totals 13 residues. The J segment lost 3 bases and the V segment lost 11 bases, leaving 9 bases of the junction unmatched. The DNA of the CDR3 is TGTGCCTCGCGGCGGGACAGGATCTACGAGCAGTACTTC. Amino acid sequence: CASRRDRIYEQYF.

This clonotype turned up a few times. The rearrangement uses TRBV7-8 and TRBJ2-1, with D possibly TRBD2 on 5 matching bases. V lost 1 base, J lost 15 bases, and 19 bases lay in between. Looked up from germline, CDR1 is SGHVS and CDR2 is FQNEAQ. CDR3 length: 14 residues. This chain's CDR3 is CASSLGERSLSGFF. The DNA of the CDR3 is TGTGCCAGCAGCTTAGGAGAGCGGTCCCTATCGGGGTTCTTC.

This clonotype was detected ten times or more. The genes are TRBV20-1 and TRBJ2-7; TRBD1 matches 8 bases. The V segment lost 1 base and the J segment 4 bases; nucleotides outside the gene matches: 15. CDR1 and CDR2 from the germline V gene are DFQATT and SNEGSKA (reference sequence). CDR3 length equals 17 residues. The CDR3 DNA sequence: TGCAGTGCTAGAGGGACAGGGAGGTCGGGAGCTGTGTACGAGCAGTACTTC. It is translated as CSARGTGRSGAVYEQYF.

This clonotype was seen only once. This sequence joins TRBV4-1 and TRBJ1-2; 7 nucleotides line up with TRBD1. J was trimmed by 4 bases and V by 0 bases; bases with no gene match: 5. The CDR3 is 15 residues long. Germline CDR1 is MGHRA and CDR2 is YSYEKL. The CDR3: CASSQEVTGRYGYTF. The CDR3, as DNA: TGCGCCAGCAGCCAAGAAGTGACAGGGCGCTATGGCTACACCTTC.

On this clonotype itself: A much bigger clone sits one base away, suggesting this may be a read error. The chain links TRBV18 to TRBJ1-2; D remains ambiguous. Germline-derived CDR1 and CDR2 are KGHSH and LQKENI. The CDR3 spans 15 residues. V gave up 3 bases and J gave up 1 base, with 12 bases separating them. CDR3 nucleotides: TGTGCCAGCTCACCGACTGGTACCTTTAACTATGGCTACACCTTC. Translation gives CASSPTGTFNYGYTF. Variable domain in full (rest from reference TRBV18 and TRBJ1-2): NAGVMQNPRHLVRRRGQEARLRCSPMKGHSHVYWYRQLPEEGLKFMVYLQKENIIDESGMPKERFSAEFPKEGPSILRIQQVVRGDSAAYFCASSPTGTFNYGYTFGSGTRLTVV.

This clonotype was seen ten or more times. CDR3 protein: CSVEGAGTGKYEQYF. CDR3 bases: TGCAGCGTTGAGGGGGCCGGGACAGGGAAGTACGAGCAGTACTTC. The gene calls are TRBV29-1 and TRBJ2-7, with TRBD1 identical over 9 bases. The CDR3 has 15 amino acids. Germline V lookup: CDR1 SQVTM, CDR2 ANQGSEA. Germline trimming cut 3 bases from V and 4 bases from J; bases unmatched to any gene: 10.

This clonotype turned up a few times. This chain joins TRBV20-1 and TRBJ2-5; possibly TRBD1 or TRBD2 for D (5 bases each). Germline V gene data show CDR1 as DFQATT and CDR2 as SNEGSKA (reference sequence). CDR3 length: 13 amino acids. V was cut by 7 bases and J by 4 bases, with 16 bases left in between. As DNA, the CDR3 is TGCAGTGTCAGGCGAGGGGATAGAGAGACCCAGTACTTC. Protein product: CSVRRGDRETQYF.

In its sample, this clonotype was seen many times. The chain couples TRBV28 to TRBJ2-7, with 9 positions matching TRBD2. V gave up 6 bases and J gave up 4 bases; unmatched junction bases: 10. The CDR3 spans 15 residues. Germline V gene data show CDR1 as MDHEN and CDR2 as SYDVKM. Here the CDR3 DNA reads TGTGCCAGCAGAGGGCGGGGGGGCGTGTATTACGAGCAGTACTTC. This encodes CASRGRGGVYYEQYF.